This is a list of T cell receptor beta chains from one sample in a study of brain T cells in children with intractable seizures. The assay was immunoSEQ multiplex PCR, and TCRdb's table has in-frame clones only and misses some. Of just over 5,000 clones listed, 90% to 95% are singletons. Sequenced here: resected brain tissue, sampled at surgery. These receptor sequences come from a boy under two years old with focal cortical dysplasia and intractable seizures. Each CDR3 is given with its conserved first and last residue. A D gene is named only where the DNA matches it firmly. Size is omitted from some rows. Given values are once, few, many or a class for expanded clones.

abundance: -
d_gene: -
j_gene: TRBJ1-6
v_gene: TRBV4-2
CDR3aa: CASSQQGNSPLHF
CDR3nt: TGTGCCAGCAGCCAACAGGGTAATTCACCCCTCCACTTT

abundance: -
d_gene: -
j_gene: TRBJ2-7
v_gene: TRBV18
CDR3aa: CASSTSYEQYF
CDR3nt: TGTGCCAGCTCAACCTCCTACGAGCAGTACTTC

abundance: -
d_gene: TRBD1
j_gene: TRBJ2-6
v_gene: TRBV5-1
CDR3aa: CASSFGGTGTSGANVLTF
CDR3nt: TGCGCCAGCAGCTTTGGGGGGACAGGGACCTCTGGGGCCAACGTCCTGACTTTC

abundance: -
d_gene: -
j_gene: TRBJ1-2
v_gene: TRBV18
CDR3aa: CASSPQGNYGYTF
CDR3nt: TGTGCCAGCTCTCCACAGGGTAACTATGGCTACACCTTC

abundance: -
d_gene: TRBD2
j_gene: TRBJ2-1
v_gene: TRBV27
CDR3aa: CASSLRSGRKNNEQFF
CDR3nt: TGTGCCAGCAGTTTAAGGAGCGGGAGGAAAAACAATGAGCAGTTCTTC

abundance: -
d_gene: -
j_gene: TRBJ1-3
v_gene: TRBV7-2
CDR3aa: CASSLRDIGSGNTIYF
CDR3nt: TGTGCCAGCAGCTTAAGGGACATTGGCTCTGGAAACACCATATATTTT

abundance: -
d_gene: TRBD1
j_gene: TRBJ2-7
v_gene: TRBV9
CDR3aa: CASSPAAGTGYEQYF
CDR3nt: TGTGCCAGCAGCCCCGCCGCCGGGACAGGGTACGAGCAGTACTTC

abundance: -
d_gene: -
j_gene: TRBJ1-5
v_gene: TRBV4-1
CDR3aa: CASSLVVGDQPQHF
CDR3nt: TGCGCCAGCAGCTTGGTTGTGGGGGATCAGCCCCAGCATTTT

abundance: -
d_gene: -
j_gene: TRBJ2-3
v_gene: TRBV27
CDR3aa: CASRFLPQPDTQYF
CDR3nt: TGTGCCAGCAGATTCCTTCCACAGCCAGATACGCAGTATTTT

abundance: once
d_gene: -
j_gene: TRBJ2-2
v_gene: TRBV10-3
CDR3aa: CAIRVANGQNTGELFF
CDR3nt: TGTGCCATCCGGGTAGCCAATGGACAAAACACCGGGGAGCTGTTTTTT

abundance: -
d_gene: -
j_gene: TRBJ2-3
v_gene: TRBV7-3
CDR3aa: CASSFVSTDTQYF
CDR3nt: TGTGCCAGCAGCTTCGTTAGCACAGATACGCAGTATTTT

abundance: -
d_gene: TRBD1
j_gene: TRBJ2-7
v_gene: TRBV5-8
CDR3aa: CASSPTTNRDRGHEQYF
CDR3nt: TGTGCCAGCAGCCCCACTACGAACCGGGACAGGGGCCACGAGCAGTACTTC

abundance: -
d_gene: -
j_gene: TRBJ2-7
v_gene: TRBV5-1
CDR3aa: CASSGSSYEQYF
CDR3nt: TGCGCCAGCAGCGGGAGCTCCTACGAGCAGTACTTC

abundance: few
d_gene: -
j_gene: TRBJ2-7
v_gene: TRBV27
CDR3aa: CASSKGQFSTYEQYF
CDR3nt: TGTGCCAGCAGTAAAGGACAGTTCTCCACCTACGAGCAGTACTTC

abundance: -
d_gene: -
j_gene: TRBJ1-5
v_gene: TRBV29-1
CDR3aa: CSVSYRENQPQHF
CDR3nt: TGCAGCGTTTCGTACAGGGAGAATCAGCCCCAGCATTTT

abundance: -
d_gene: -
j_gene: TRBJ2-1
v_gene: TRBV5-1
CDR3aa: CASSLVRQRHYNEQFF
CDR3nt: TGCGCCAGCAGCTTGGTGCGACAGCGGCACTACAATGAGCAGTTCTTC

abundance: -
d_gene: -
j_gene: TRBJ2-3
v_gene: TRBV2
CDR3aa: CASRTHYGGGTDTQYF
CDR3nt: TGTGCCAGCAGAACGCATTACGGGGGCGGCACAGATACGCAGTATTTT

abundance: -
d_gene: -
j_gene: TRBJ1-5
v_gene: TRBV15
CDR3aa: CATSTGKRQPQHF
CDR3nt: TGTGCCACCAGCACAGGGAAGAGGCAGCCCCAGCATTTT

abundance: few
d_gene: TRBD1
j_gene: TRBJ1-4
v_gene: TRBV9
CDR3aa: CASSAQGASEKLFF
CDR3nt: TGTGCCAGCAGCGCGCAGGGGGCGAGTGAAAAACTGTTTTTT

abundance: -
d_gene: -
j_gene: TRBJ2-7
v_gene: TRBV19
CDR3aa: CASSIVVGRGYEQYF
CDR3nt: TGTGCCAGTAGTATTGTCGTCGGCAGGGGCTACGAGCAGTACTTC

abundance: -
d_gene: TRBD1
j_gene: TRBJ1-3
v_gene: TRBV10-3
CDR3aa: CAISTTGTLPGNTIYF
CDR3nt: TGTGCCATCAGTACGACAGGGACCTTACCTGGAAACACCATATATTTT

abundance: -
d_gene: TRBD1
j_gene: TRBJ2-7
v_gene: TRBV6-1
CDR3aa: CASSEAGLTGGYFNCEQYF
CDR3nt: TGTGCCAGCAGTGAAGCAGGCTTGACAGGGGGCTATTTTAATTGCGAGCAGTACTTC

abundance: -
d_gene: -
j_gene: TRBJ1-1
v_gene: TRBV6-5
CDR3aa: CASSYSAGDTEAFF
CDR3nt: TGTGCCAGCAGTTACTCAGCCGGGGACACTGAAGCTTTCTTT

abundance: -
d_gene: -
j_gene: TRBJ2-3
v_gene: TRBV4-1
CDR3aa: CASSLQGADTQYF
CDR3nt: TGCGCCAGCAGCCTGCAGGGTGCAGATACGCAGTATTTT

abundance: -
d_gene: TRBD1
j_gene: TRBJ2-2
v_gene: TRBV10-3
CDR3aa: CAISPTRQGVFRTNTGELFF
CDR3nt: TGTGCCATCAGCCCAACCCGACAGGGGGTATTTAGGACGAACACCGGGGAGCTGTTTTTT

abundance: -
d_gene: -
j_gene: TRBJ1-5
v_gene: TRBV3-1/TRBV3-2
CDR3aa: CASSQRHSNQPQHF
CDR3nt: TGTGCCAGCAGCCAAAGACATAGCAATCAGCCCCAGCATTTT

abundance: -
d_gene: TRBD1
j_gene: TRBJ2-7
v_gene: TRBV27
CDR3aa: CASTPKGTGSHEQYF
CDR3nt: TGTGCCAGCACCCCAAAAGGGACAGGGAGCCACGAGCAGTACTTC

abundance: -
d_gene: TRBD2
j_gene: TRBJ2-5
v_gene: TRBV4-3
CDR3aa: CASSPSSSGRETQYF
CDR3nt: TGCGCCAGCAGCCCCTCCTCTAGCGGGAGGGAGACCCAGTACTTC

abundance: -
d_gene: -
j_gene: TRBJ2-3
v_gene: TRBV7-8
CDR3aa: CASSYLVSINTDTQYF
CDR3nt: TGTGCCAGCAGCTACTTAGTTTCTATAAACACAGATACGCAGTATTTT

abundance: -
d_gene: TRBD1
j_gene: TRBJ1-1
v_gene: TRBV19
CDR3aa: CASSLGTGRVGTEAFF
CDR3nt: TGTGCCAGTAGTCTTGGGACAGGTAGGGTGGGGACTGAAGCTTTCTTT

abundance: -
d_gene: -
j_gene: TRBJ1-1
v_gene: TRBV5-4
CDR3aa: CASSLSGTEAFF
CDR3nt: TGTGCCAGCAGCTTGTCAGGGACTGAAGCTTTCTTT

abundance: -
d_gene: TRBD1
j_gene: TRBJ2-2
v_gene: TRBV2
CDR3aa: CATGQDTGELFF
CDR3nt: TGTGCCACCGGACAGGACACCGGGGAGCTGTTTTTT

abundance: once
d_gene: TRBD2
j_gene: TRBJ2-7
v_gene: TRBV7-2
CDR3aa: CASSTSGSYEQYF
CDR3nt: TGTGCCAGCTCGACTAGCGGGAGCTACGAGCAGTACTTC

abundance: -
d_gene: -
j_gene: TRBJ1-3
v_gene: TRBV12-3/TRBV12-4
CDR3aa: CASSFRGGNTIYF
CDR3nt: TGTGCCAGCAGTTTCAGGGGTGGAAACACCATATATTTT

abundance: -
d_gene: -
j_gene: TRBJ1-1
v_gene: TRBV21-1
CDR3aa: CASRLLVATLRTEAFF
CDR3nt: TGTGCCAGCAGGCTTCTGGTAGCTACACTTCGCACTGAAGCTTTCTTT

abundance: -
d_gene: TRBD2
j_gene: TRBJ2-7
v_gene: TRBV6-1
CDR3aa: CASSDLGLAITYEQYF
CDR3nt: TGTGCCAGCAGTGATCTGGGACTAGCGATTACCTACGAGCAGTACTTC

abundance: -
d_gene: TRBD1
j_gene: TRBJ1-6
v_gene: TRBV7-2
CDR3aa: CASSPRGQALNSPLHF
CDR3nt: TGTGCCAGCAGCCCTAGAGGACAGGCGTTAAATTCACCCCTCCACTTT

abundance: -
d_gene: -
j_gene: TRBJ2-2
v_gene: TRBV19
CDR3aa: CASRTKTAGELFF
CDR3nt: TGTGCCAGTAGAACTAAGACCGCCGGGGAGCTGTTTTTT

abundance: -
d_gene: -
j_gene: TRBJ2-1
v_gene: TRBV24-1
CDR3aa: CATSDRSGGFGNEQFF
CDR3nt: TGTGCCACCAGTGATCGATCTGGGGGGTTTGGGAATGAGCAGTTCTTC

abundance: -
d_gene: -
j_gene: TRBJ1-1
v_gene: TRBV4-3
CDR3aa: CASSQEGLRRAFF
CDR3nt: TGCGCCAGCAGCCAAGAGGGCCTGAGACGGGCTTTCTTT

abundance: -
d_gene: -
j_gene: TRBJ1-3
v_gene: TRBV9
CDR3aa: CASSVRSGLSGNTIYF
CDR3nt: TGTGCCAGCAGCGTAAGATCAGGTCTCTCTGGAAACACCATATATTTT

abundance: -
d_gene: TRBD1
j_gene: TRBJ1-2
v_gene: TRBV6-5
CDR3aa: CASGDNPGGQGYTF
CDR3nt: TGTGCCAGCGGCGACAACCCAGGGGGCCAAGGCTACACCTTC

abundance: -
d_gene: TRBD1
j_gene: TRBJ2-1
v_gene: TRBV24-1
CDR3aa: CATSDFGDSYNEQFF
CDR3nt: TGTGCCACCAGCGACTTCGGGGACAGCTACAATGAGCAGTTCTTC

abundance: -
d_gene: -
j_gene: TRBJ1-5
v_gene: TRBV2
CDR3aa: CASSEYSNQPQHF
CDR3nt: TGTGCCAGCAGTGAATATAGCAATCAGCCCCAGCATTTT

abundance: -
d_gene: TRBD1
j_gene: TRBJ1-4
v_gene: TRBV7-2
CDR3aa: CASSLGRGTNEKLFF
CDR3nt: TGTGCCAGCAGCTTAGGCAGGGGGACTAATGAAAAACTGTTTTTT

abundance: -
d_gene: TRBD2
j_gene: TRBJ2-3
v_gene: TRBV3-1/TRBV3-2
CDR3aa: CASSPGLAGQIDTQYF
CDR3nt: TGTGCCAGCAGCCCGGGACTAGCGGGACAAATAGATACGCAGTATTTT

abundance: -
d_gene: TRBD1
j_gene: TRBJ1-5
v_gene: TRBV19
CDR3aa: CASSIRTGSDQPQHF
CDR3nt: TGTGCCAGTAGTATTCGGACAGGCAGTGATCAGCCCCAGCATTTT

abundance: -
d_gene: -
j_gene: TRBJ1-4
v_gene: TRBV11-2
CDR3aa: CASSLAGEGEKLFF
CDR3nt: TGTGCCAGCAGCTTAGCAGGGGAGGGCGAAAAACTGTTTTTT

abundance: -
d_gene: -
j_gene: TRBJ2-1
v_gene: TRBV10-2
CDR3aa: CASSRGRSYNEQFF
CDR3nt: TGCGCCAGCAGTAGGGGTAGGAGCTACAATGAGCAGTTCTTC

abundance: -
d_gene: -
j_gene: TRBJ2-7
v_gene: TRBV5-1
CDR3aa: CASSLGGGSYEQYF
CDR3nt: TGCGCCAGCAGCTTGGGGGGAGGCTCCTACGAGCAGTACTTC

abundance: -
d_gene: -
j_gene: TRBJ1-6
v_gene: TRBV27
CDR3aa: CASSLFSPLTYGSSPLHF
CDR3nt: TGTGCCAGCAGTTTATTTTCCCCTCTCACTTACGGTTCTTCACCCCTCCACTTT

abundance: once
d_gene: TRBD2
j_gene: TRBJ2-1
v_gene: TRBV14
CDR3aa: CASSPRGGVGNEQFF
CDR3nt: TGTGCCAGCAGCCCCCGGGGGGGGGTAGGCAATGAGCAGTTCTTC

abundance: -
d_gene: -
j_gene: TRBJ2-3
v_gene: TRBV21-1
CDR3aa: CASSKEKIAGYRYSTDTQYF
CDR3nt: TGTGCCAGCAGCAAAGAAAAGATAGCGGGCTACAGATATAGCACAGATACGCAGTATTTT

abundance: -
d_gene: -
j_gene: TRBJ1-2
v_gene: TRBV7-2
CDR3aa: CASSLRSGDYGYTF
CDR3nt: TGTGCCAGCAGCTTACGGTCCGGGGACTATGGCTACACCTTC

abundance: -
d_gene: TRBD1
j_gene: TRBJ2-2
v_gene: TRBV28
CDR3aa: CASSLLGQQGAGGELFF
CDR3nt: TGTGCCAGCAGTTTATTGGGACAACAGGGGGCAGGCGGGGAGCTGTTTTTT

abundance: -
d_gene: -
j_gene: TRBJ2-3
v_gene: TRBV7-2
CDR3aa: CASSLLEYRTDTQYF
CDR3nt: TGTGCCAGCAGCTTACTCGAGTACCGCACAGATACGCAGTATTTT

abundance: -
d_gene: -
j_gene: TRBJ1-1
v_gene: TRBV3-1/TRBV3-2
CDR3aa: CASSQNQGNTEAFF
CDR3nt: TGTGCCAGCAGCCAAAATCAGGGAAACACTGAAGCTTTCTTT